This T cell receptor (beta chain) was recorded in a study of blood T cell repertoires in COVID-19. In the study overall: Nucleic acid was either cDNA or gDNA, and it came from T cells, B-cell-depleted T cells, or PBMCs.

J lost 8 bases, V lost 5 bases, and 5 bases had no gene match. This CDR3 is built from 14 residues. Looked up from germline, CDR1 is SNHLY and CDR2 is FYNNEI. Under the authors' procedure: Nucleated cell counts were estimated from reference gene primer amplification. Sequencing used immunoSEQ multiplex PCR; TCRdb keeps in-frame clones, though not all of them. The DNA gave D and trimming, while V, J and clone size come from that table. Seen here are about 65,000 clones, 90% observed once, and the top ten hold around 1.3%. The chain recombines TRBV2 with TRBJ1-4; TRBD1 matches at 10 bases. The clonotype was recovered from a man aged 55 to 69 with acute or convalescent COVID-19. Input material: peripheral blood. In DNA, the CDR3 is TGTGCCAGCAGTACTCGGGACAGGGGCGAAAAACTGTTTTTT. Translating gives CASSTRDRGEKLFF.